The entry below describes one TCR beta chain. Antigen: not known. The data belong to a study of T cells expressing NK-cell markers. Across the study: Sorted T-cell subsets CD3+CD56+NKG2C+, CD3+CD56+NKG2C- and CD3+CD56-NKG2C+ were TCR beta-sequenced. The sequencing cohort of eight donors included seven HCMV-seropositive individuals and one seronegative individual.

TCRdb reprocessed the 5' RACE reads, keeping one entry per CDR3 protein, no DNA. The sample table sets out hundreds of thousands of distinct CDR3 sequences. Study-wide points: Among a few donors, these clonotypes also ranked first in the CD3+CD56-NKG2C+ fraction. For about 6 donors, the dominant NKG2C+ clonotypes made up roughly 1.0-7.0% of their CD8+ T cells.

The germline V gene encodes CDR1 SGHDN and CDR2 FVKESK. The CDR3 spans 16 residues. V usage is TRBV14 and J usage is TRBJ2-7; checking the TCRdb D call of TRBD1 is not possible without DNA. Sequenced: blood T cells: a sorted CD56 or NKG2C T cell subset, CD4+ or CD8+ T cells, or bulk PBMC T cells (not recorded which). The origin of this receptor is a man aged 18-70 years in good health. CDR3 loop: CASSLRTTGVGYEQYF.